The 22 T cell receptor beta chains reported below all come from one sample, sequenced in a study of OX40 agonist ivuxolimab in advanced cancers. Here immunoSEQ multiplex PCR was the method, and the copy in TCRdb shows in-frame clones only, minus some. Here the sample spans about 75,000 clones, around 83% being singletons. The sample was CD4+ or CD8+ T cells sorted from blood, taken in a trial of the OX40 agonist ivuxolimab. These receptors were collected from an adult with an advanced solid tumor such as melanoma, head and neck, liver or kidney cancer.

The CDR3 region has the DNA TGCGCCAGCAGCTTGGGAGGACAGGGGGCAGCTGGGGTTGAGCAGTTCTTC. Its protein product is CASSLGGQGAAGVEQFF. V and J are TRBV5-1 and TRBJ2-1, with 11 nucleotides matching TRBD1. The germline V gene encodes CDR1 SGHRS and CDR2 YFSETQ. V lost 0 bases and J lost 9; bases outside the gene matches: 11. CDR3 size: 17 residues.

The chain links TRBV11-2 to TRBJ1-5; no reliable D call. This CDR3 region has 14 residues. The germline V and J ends were trimmed by 0 bases and 4 bases, with 7 bases remaining between them. From germline, CDR1 is SGHAT and CDR2 FQNNGV. In DNA form, the CDR3 reads TGTGCCAGCAGCTTAGATCTGGGAAATCAGCCCCAGCATTTT. As protein: CASSLDLGNQPQHF.

This chain connects TRBV28 to TRBJ1-5; D may be TRBD1 (6 bases). The CDR3 extends over 15 amino acids. CDR1 and CDR2 (germline): MDHEN, SYDVKM. Deletions cut 5 bases from V and 4 bases from J, with 15 bases between. The CDR3 nucleotides read TGTGCCAGCAGTCTTATCGGGCAGGGGAATCAGCCCCAGCATTTT. Protein sequence: CASSLIGQGNQPQHF.

This clone appeared once. The chain links TRBV7-7 to TRBJ2-3; D is uncertain. The germline gives CDR1 SSHAT, CDR2 FNYEAQ (reference sequence). The CDR3 consists of 13 residues. Deletions cut 1 base from V and 0 bases from J, with 2 bases between. CDR3 loop: CASSLGSTDTQYF. The DNA for the CDR3 is TGTGCCAGCAGCTTAGGAAGCACAGATACGCAGTATTTT.

This sequence joins TRBV5-1 and TRBJ1-2; TRBD1 is a possible D gene (6 bases). V was cut by 4 bases and J by 4 bases, with 14 bases left in between. The V gene's germline CDR1 is SGHRS and CDR2 YFSETQ. The CDR3 has 14 amino acids. In nucleotides, the CDR3 is TGCGCCAGCAGCCCGAGGACAGACCCCTATGGCTACACCTTC. Protein sequence: CASSPRTDPYGYTF.

This chain connects TRBV5-6 to TRBJ2-7, with D possibly called TRBD1 or TRBD2 (5 bases each). CDR1 is SGHDT and CDR2 is YYEEEE in the germline V gene. Trimming took 4 bases from V and 1 from J, leaving 18 bases between them. This CDR3 has 16 amino acids. The CDR3 loop reads CASSRLRGLISYEQYF. Here the CDR3 DNA reads TGTGCCAGCAGCCGCCTCCGGGGCCTGATTTCCTACGAGCAGTACTTC.

The CDR3 sequence is CASSYDTADGYTF. The CDR3 DNA reads as TGTGCCAGCAGTTACGACACGGCGGATGGCTACACCTTC. This sequence joins TRBV6-5 and TRBJ1-2; D gene uncertain. The CDR3 covers 13 residues. The germline V gene has CDR1 MNHEY and CDR2 SVGAGI. Trimming took off 2 bases at V and 6 bases at J, with 10 bases between the two ends.

This clone was counted between two and nine times. DNA for the CDR3: TGTGCCTGGATTCAGGGGAATTCACCCCTCCACTTT. Its protein is CAWIQGNSPLHF. The rearrangement joins TRBV30 to TRBJ1-6, with a tentative D call TRBD1 (6 bases). V dropped 4 bases and J dropped 7 bases, with 8 bases sitting between them. The CDR3 extends over 12 amino acids. Germline-derived CDR1 and CDR2 are GTSNPN and SVGIG (reference sequence).

Comment on this clone: The germline gene is not matched at one end of the junction; a read error may be the cause. The sample carries other DNA sequences with the same CDR3. The chain uses TRBV29-1 and TRBJ2-4; 10 positions agree with TRBD2. CDR3 length equals 14 residues. Germline CDR1 is SQVTM and CDR2 is ANQGSEA. CDR3 region: CSVAPGTSVRVQYF. The CDR3 nucleotides read TGTAGCGTCGCCCCCGGGACTAGCGTTCGAGTGCAGTACTTC.

V gene TRBV19 combines with J gene TRBJ2-6, with D possibly TRBD2 on 6 matching bases. CDR1 LNHDA and CDR2 SQIVND come from the germline V gene (reference sequence). Trimming took off 5 bases at V and 0 bases at J, with 8 bases between the two ends. This CDR3 comprises 15 residues. The CDR3 loop is CASSPGVSGANVLTF. The DNA for the CDR3 is TGTGCCAGTAGTCCGGGGGTCTCTGGGGCCAACGTCCTGACTTTC.

The J gene is TRBJ1-6, the V gene TRBV30, with D possibly TRBD1 on 5 matching bases. Germline values: CDR1 GTSNPN, CDR2 SVGIG (reference sequence). Trimming removed 2 bases at V and 8 bases at J, with 19 bases between. This CDR3 is 16 amino acids long. The CDR3, as DNA: TGTGCCTGGAGTCCGGGACCCCGCCCGGCCGATTCACCCCTCCACTTT. The encoded protein is CAWSPGPRPADSPLHF.

The chain links TRBV27 to TRBJ1-6, with TRBD1 matching over 7 bases. CDR1 is MNHEY, CDR2 SMNVEV, per germline (reference sequence). J was trimmed by 7 bases and V by 1 base; bases with no gene match: 7. The CDR3 runs 16 residues. In DNA, the CDR3 is TGTGCCAGCAGTTTATTGTGGGACAGTCAGAATTCACCCCTCCACTTT. Residues: CASSLLWDSQNSPLHF.

The chain links TRBV19 to TRBJ2-7; D might be TRBD1 or TRBD2, each matching 5 bases. CDR3 length: 13 amino acids. Trimming cost V 8 bases and J 3 bases, with 14 bases left between them. From germline, CDR1 is LNHDA and CDR2 SQIVND (reference sequence). CDR3: CASARGESYEQYF. CDR3 bases: TGTGCCAGTGCCCGAGGGGAAAGCTACGAGCAGTACTTC. The variable domain in full, with the rest retrieved from reference TRBV19 and TRBJ2-7, is DGGITQSPKYLFRKEGQNVTLSCEQNLNHDAMYWYRQDPGQGLRLIYYSQIVNDFQKGDIAEGYSVSREKKESFPLTVTSAQKNPTAFYLCASARGESYEQYFGPGTRLTVT.

This sequence joins TRBV11-1 and TRBJ2-5; D might be TRBD1 (6 bases). The CDR3 covers 14 residues. The germline CDR1 and CDR2 sequences are SGHAT and FQDESV (reference sequence). Trimming shortened V by 5 bases and J by 5 bases, and 15 bases separated the two germline ends. The CDR3 here is CASSKQGAWETQYF. The CDR3 DNA reads TGTGCCAGCAGCAAACAGGGTGCGTGGGAGACCCAGTACTTC.

This chain uses TRBV19 with TRBJ1-1, with TRBD1 matching over 9 bases. V shed 3 bases, J shed 6 bases, and the junction held 8 bases outside the gene matches. The CDR3 extends over 15 amino acids. Germline CDR1 is LNHDA and CDR2 is SQIVND (reference sequence). The CDR3, as DNA: TGTGCCAGTAGTATTCCCGGGACAGGGAGCGCTGAAGCTTTCTTT. Residues: CASSIPGTGSAEAFF.

The chain joins TRBV19 to TRBJ2-3; possibly TRBD2 for D (6 bases). Trimming removed 2 bases from V and 1 base from J, with 13 bases in between. Germline CDR1 is LNHDA and CDR2 is SQIVND (reference sequence). The CDR3 sequence is 16 residues long. CDR3 coding DNA: TGTGCCAGTAGTATACTAACAGGAGGGGGCACAGATACGCAGTATTTT. Translated: CASSILTGGGTDTQYF.

The chain is built from TRBV18 and TRBJ1-1; no clear D gene. The CDR3 has 12 residues. Between the trimmed V and J ends, which lost 2 bases and 8 bases, there was a span of 9 bases. The germline V gene has CDR1 KGHSH and CDR2 LQKENI. The CDR3 region has the DNA TGTGCCAGCTCACCAACGCCCACCGAAGCTTTCTTT. Residues: CASSPTPTEAFF.

V gene TRBV10-1 combines with J gene TRBJ2-1, with TRBD2 matching 14 bases. The CDR3 length is 17 residues. V lost 5 bases and J lost 2; bases outside the gene matches: 5. Germline-derived CDR1 and CDR2 are WNHNN and SYGVQD (reference sequence). CDR3 sequence reads: CASSRLAGGPTYNEQFF. The DNA for the CDR3 is TGCGCCAGCAGTCGACTAGCGGGAGGGCCAACCTACAATGAGCAGTTCTTC.

The rearrangement uses TRBV18 and TRBJ2-2; the D gene could be TRBD1 or TRBD2 (6 bases each). Germline CDR1 reads KGHSH; CDR2 reads LQKENI. V was trimmed by 5 bases and J by 5 bases, leaving 15 bases between them. The CDR3 totals 15 residues. CDR3 protein: CASSGNTGRTGELFF. CDR3 in DNA: TGTGCCAGCTCAGGGAACACAGGGAGGACCGGGGAGCTGTTTTTT.

Here the CDR3 DNA reads TGTGCCAGCAGCCAAGATTGGAGAGGCGGGAGCTGGGCCAAAAACATTCAGTACTTC. Protein: CASSQDWRGGSWAKNIQYF. The chain is built from TRBV4-2 and TRBJ2-4; 7 nucleotides align to TRBD2. Germline V gene data show CDR1 as LGHNA and CDR2 as YNFKEQ. The CDR3 consists of 19 residues. Trimming took 0 bases from V and 1 from J; bases not matched to a gene: 12.

The chain links TRBV2 to TRBJ2-7, with D possibly matching TRBD2 (5 bases). In germline, CDR1 is SNHLY, CDR2 FYNNEI. The CDR3 sequence is 18 residues long. Between the trimmed V and J ends, which lost 6 bases and 0 bases, there was a span of 24 bases. In nucleotides, the CDR3 is TGTGCCAGCAGATCCCCTTTATCCGAACAGCGGAGCTCCTACGAGCAGTACTTC. It is translated as CASRSPLSEQRSSYEQYF.

The V and J genes are TRBV9 and TRBJ2-5; TRBD2 matches 10 bases. This CDR3 contains 16 residues. Germline CDR1 is SGDLS and CDR2 is YYNGEE. V lost 2 bases and J lost 2; bases outside the gene matches: 6. The chain's CDR3 is CASSVLPSGGQETQYF. The CDR3 coding sequence is TGTGCCAGCAGCGTTCTTCCTAGCGGGGGACAAGAGACCCAGTACTTC.